This TCR beta chain is from a study of early T cells in non-severe SARS-CoV-2 infection. General study points: Matching with VDJdb favored anti-spike CD8 responses (missing private and CD4 specificities).

This clonotype has ten or more counts. What it binds is unknown. The library protocol tagged individual cDNA molecules with unique molecular identifiers. MiXCR, run by TCRdb on the 5' RACE reads, gives a single entry per CDR3 protein. This sample yields 50,000 or so distinct CDR3 sequences, of which around 5.2% are seen a single time; approximately 4.1% belongs to the top ten. CDR3 length equals 13 residues. The germline CDR1 and CDR2 sequences are LNHDA and SQIVND (reference sequence). Trimming cost V 3 bases and J 5 bases, with 10 bases left between them. The chain recombines TRBV19 with TRBJ1-1, with a tentative D call TRBD1 (5 bases). The sequence was obtained from an adult who was a healthcare worker with PCR-confirmed SARS-CoV-2 infection or an uninfected control (not recorded which). Sequenced material: whole blood. The DNA for the CDR3 is TGTGCCAGTAGTATCGGGGGGTTGACTGAAGCTTTCTTT. The encoded protein is CASSIGGLTEAFF.